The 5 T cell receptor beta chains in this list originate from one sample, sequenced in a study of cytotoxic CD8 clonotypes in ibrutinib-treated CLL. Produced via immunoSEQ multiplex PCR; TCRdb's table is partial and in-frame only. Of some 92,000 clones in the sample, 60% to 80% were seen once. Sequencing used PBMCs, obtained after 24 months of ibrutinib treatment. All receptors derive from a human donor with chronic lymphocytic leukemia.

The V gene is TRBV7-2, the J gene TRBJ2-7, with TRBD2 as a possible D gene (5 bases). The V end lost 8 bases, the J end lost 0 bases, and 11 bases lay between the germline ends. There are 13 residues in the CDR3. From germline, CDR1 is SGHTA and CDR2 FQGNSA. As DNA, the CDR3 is TGTGCCAGCGGGCTAGCTAGCTCCTACGAGCAGTACTTC. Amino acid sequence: CASGLASSYEQYF.

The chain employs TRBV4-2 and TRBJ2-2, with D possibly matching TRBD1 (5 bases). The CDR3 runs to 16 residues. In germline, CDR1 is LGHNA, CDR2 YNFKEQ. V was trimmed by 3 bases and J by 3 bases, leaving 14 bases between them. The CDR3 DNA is TGTGCCAGCAGCCATGGGCAGGGCGAGGACACCGGGGAGCTGTTTTTT. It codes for CASSHGQGEDTGELFF.

The CDR3 region has the DNA TGTGCCAGTAGCGGGACAGCGGAGACCCAGTACTTC. Encoded protein: CASSGTAETQYF. The gene calls are TRBV19 and TRBJ2-5, with TRBD1 matching over 7 bases. CDR1 LNHDA and CDR2 SQIVND come from the germline V gene (reference sequence). The CDR3 is 12 residues long. V was pared by 6 bases and J by 5 bases, with 3 bases of the junction left unmatched.

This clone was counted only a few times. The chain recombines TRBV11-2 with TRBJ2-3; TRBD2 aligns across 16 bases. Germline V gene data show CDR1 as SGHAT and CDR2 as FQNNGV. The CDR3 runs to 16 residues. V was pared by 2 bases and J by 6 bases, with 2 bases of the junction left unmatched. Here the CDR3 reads CASSLPGLAGGDTQYF. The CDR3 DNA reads TGTGCCAGCAGCTTACCGGGACTAGCGGGAGGGGATACGCAGTATTTT.

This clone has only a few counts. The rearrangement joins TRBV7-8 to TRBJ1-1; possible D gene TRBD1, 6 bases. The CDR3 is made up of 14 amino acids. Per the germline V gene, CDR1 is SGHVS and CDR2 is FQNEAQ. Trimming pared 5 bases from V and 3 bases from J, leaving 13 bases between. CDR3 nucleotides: TGTGCCAGCAGCCTCAGGGGAGGGGACACTGAAGCTTTCTTT. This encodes CASSLRGGDTEAFF. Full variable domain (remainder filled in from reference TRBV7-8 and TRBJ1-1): GAGVSQSPRYKVAKRGQDVALRCDPISGHVSLFWYQQALGQGPEFLTYFQNEAQLDKSGLPSDRFFAERPEGSVSTLKIQRTQQEDSAVYLCASSLRGGDTEAFFGQGTRLTVV.